Below, one T cell receptor (beta chain) is given with its context. What it binds is unknown. Primers: 60 Vbeta forward and 13 Jbeta reverse. Assay used: immunoSEQ multiplex PCR; TCRdb lists only in-frame clones, some missing. The sample has about 150,000 clones, just under 75% seen once; the top ten hold approximately 1.8%. The study sampled nominally healthy donors, though unrecorded immune exposures were likely. This entry belongs to a study of cytomegalovirus exposure and HLA in healthy donors. Study-level points and caveats: Reported performance of the classifier showed diagnosis of cytomegalovirus status with high specificity and sensitivity. Being productive about 90% or about 30% of the time was typical of most TCR beta V segments in an earlier analysis. In a later analysis, about 17,000 TCR beta sequences were associated with HLA alleles at 0.05 false discovery rate.

CDR3 length: 16 amino acids. In germline, CDR1 is SGHRS, CDR2 YFSETQ. V was clipped by 5 bases and J by 5 bases, with 17 bases between them. Sequencing was carried out using PBMCs. This chain joins TRBV5-1 and TRBJ1-6; D gene unclear. This clonotype was sampled from a young woman in good health and CMV-seronegative. CDR3 coding DNA: TGCGCCAGCAGTCTGACGGGGATCCATGATAATTCACCCCTCCACTTT. It yields the protein CASSLTGIHDNSPLHF. The entire variable domain, with the rest obtained from reference TRBV5-1 and TRBJ1-6, is as follows: KAGVTQTPRYLIKTRGQQVTLSCSPISGHRSVSWYQQTPGQGLQFLFEYFSETQRNKGNFPGRFSGRQFSNSRSEMNVSTLELGDSALYLCASSLTGIHDNSPLHFGNGTRLTVT.